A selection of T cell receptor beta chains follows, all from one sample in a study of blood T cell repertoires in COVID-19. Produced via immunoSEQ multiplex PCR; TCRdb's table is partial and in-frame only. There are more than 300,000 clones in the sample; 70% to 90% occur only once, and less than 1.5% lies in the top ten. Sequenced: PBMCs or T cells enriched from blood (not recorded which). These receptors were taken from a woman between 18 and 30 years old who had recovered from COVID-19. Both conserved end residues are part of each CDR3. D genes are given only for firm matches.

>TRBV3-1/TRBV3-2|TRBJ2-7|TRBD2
CASSQVPAGGREQYF
TGTGCCAGCAGCCAAGTCCCAGCGGGGGGGCGCGAGCAGTACTTC
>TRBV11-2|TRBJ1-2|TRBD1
CASSSRTGTNYGYTF
TGTGCCAGCAGCTCCCGGACAGGGACCAACTATGGCTACACCTTC
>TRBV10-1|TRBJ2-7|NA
CASSESSIYEQYF
TGCGCCAGCAGTGAATCCAGTATCTACGAGCAGTACTTC
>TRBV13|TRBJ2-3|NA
CASSLVAGPTDTQYF
TGTGCCAGCAGCTTAGTTGCAGGCCCCACAGATACGCAGTATTTT
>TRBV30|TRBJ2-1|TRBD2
CAWSAQGRDEQFF
TGTGCCTGGAGTGCGCAAGGGAGGGATGAGCAGTTCTTC
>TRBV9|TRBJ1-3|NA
CAPWAGHGNTIYF
TGTGCCCCTTGGGCAGGGCATGGGAACACCATATATTTT
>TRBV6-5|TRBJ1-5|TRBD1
CASTTRGQPQHF
TGTGCCAGCACTACCAGGGGGCAGCCCCAGCATTTT
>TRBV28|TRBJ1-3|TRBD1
CASTRQGTGNTIYF
TGTGCCAGCACCAGACAGGGTACAGGAAACACCATATATTTT
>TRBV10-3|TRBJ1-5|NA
CAISAGNQPQHF
TGTGCCATCAGTGCGGGGAATCAGCCCCAGCATTTT
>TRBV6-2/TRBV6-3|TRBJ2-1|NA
CASSQINEQFF
TGTGCCAGCAGTCAGATAAATGAGCAGTTCTTC
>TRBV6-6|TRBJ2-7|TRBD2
CASSHAPGTSGGVNEQYF
TGTGCCAGCAGTCACGCCCCCGGGACTAGCGGGGGGGTCAACGAGCAGTACTTC
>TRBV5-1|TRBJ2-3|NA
CASSFIVGTGGDTDTQYF
TGCGCCAGCAGCTTCATCGTGGGGACCGGGGGAGACACAGATACGCAGTATTTT
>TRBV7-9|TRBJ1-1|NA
CASSLAGGGTEAFF
TGTGCCAGCAGCTTAGCAGGGGGTGGCACTGAAGCTTTCTTT
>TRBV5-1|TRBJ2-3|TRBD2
CASSPGGPDTQYF
TGCGCCAGCAGCCCGGGGGGGCCAGATACGCAGTATTTT
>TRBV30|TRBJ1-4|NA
CAWRARGATNEKLFF
TGTGCCTGGAGGGCTCGGGGGGCCACTAATGAAAAACTGTTTTTT
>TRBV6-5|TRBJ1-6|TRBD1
CASYRGQTSPLHF
TGTGCCAGCTATCGGGGACAGACTTCACCCCTCCACTTT
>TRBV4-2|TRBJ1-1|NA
CASSQDFREGVGTEAFF
TGTGCCAGCAGCCAAGATTTCCGGGAGGGGGTGGGCACTGAAGCTTTCTTT
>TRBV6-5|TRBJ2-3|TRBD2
CASKSGGALDTQYF
TGTGCCAGCAAAAGCGGGGGGGCCTTAGATACGCAGTATTTT
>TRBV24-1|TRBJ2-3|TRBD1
CATSDLGDRRGTDTQYF
TGTGCCACCAGTGATTTGGGGGACAGGAGGGGCACAGATACGCAGTATTTT
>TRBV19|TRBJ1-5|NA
CASSSMGGDQPQHF
TGTGCCAGTAGCTCGATGGGGGGGGACCAGCCCCAGCATTTT
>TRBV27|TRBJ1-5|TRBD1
CASSLDREGQPQHF
TGTGCCAGCAGTCTTGACAGGGAAGGTCAGCCCCAGCATTTT
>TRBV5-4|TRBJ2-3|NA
CASSLAGTDTQYF
TGTGCCAGCAGCTTGGCCGGGACAGATACGCAGTATTTT
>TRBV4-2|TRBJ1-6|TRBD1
CASSQGTGGSYNSPLHF
TGTGCCAGCAGCCAGGGGACAGGGGGATCCTATAATTCACCCCTCCACTTT
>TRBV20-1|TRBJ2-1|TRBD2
CSASSRAGDEQFF
TGCAGTGCTAGTAGTAGGGCGGGGGATGAGCAGTTCTTC
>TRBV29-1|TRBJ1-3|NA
CSVVTGLSGNTIYF
TGCAGCGTTGTAACAGGCCTCTCTGGAAACACCATATATTTT
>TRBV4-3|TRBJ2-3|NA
CASSQEGGIEDTQYF
TGCGCCAGCAGCCAAGAAGGGGGTATAGAAGATACGCAGTATTTT
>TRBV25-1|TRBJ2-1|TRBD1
CASSERDSLGPVRHEQFF
TGTGCCAGCAGTGAAAGGGACAGCTTGGGACCCGTCCGTCATGAGCAGTTCTTC